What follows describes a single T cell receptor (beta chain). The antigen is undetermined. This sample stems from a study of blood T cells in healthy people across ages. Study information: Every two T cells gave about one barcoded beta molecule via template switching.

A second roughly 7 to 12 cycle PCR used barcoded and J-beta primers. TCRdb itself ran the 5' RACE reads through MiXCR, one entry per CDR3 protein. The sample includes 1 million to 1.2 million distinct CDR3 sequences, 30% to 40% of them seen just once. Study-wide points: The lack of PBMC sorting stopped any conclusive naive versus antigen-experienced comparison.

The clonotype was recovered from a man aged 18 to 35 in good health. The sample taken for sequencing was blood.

The CDR3 bases are TGTGCCAGCAGCCAAGAGGTAACTAGCGGGGTATATGAGCAGTACTTC. The encoded protein is CASSQEVTSGVYEQYF. This chain uses TRBV3-1 with TRBJ2-7; 10 bases fit TRBD2. Losses at the gene ends were 0 bases for V and 7 bases for J; bases not matched to a gene: 9. Germline CDR1 reads LGHDT; CDR2 reads YNNKEL (reference sequence). The CDR3 runs to 16 residues.